The entry below gives a single T cell receptor beta chain sequence along with its context. Its specificity is unknown. The record originates from a study of T cell clusters in autoimmune cytopenias. The CDR3 totals 15 residues. Germline loops: CDR1 SEHNR, CDR2 FQNEAQ (reference sequence). Study observations and caveats: TRB repertoire shifts in secondary cytopenia and chronic lymphocytic leukemia mostly reflected lymphoma, not autoimmunity. Clustering suggested that physiological T cell clusters were missing in primary autoimmune cytopenia patients.

TRB was amplified from about 270 ng of peripheral blood genomic DNA per sample. One tube held mixed TRB-A and TRB-B primer pools for touch-down PCR. Each CDR3 protein gets one entry in TCRdb, which reprocessed the multiplex PCR reads and gives no DNA. This table lists around 5,000 distinct CDR3 sequences. These data were also reused for a study on T cell repertoires in aging, cancer and after chemotherapy. That report adds: Clear clonal overlap appeared across healthy donor samples taken over several months to years.

The chain recombines TRBV7-9 with TRBJ1-4; with no DNA, the TCRdb D assignment of TRBD1 cannot be verified. The clonotype was recovered from a human donor in good health. Sequenced material: peripheral blood. This chain's CDR3 is CASSSARGRIEKLFF.